What follows are 16 T cell receptor beta chains derived from one specimen sequenced in a study of shared clonotypes between healthy human individuals. Libraries were prepared by immunoSEQ multiplex PCR; TCRdb keeps only in-frame clonotypes and omits some of them. The table includes around 2.3 million clones, around 95% detected once. Sequenced sample: naive CD4+ T cells sorted from blood. Stated subset: CD45RA+ positively selected. These receptors all stem from a man between 18 and 35 years old in good health.

This chain uses TRBV7-2 with TRBJ2-7; D is possibly TRBD1 or TRBD2 (5 bases each). V was clipped by 5 bases and J by 2 bases, with 25 bases between them. CDR3 length: 18 residues. Germline-derived CDR1 and CDR2 are SGHTA and FQGNSA. The CDR3 DNA reads TGTGCCAGCAGCACCCCGCATGGGGGACGGTCGCGCCCCTACGAGCAGTACTTC. As protein: CASSTPHGGRSRPYEQYF.

The chain has TRBV30 and TRBJ2-1; D is unresolved. CDR1 and CDR2 (germline): GTSNPN, SVGIG (reference sequence). V lost 5 bases, J lost 8 bases, and 13 bases lay in between. There are 12 residues in the CDR3. The CDR3 reads CAWDAWGHEQFF. DNA for the CDR3: TGTGCCTGGGACGCTTGGGGTCATGAGCAGTTCTTC.

This clone showed up just once. The chain uses TRBV27 and TRBJ1-6; a weak D match, TRBD1 (6 bases). The CDR3 contains 13 residues. Trimming stripped 5 bases from V and 14 bases from J, with 16 bases between. Germline V gene data show CDR1 as MNHEY and CDR2 as SMNVEV (reference sequence). CDR3 DNA sequence: TGTGCCAGCAGTCCCTGGGCCCAGGGGACCCTCCACTTT. This codes for CASSPWAQGTLHF.

The CDR3 nucleotides are TGTGCCAGAAGCTACCCGGACCCGAGCTCCTACGAGCAGTACTTC. This translates into CARSYPDPSSYEQYF. The chain couples TRBV5-3 to TRBJ2-7; unclear D gene. TRBV5-3 qualifies as an ORF whose function is uncertain. The V gene lost 3 bases and the J gene lost 0 bases, with 13 bases spanning the gap. The CDR3 spans 15 residues.

The V gene is TRBV5-4, the J gene TRBJ1-2, with no clear D. Germline CDR1 SGHNT, CDR2 YYREEE (reference sequence). V shed 4 bases and J shed 5 bases, with 15 bases lying between them. This CDR3 contains 14 residues. CDR3 loop: CASSVMDSRYGYTF. The CDR3, as DNA: TGTGCCAGCAGCGTCATGGACTCGCGATATGGCTACACCTTC.

The V call is TRBV19, the J call TRBJ2-3; D is ambiguous. The CDR3 has 11 amino acids. The germline V and J ends were trimmed by 5 bases and 5 bases, with 5 bases remaining between them. Germline CDR1 and CDR2: LNHDA and SQIVND (reference sequence). The CDR3, as DNA: TGTGCCAGTAGTTTTGTAGATACGCAGTATTTT. This gives the protein CASSFVDTQYF.

The chain employs TRBV6-5 and TRBJ2-3, with 9 bases identical to TRBD2. CDR3 length equals 13 residues. V was pared by 7 bases and J by 6 bases, with 5 bases of the junction left unmatched. Germline V gene sequence: CDR1 MNHEY, CDR2 SVGAGI. CDR3 protein: CASNTAGGDTQYF. The CDR3 coding sequence is TGTGCCAGCAATACCGCGGGAGGGGATACGCAGTATTTT.

The chain combines TRBV30 with TRBJ1-2; D is undetermined. This CDR3 has 15 residues. Trimming took 0 bases from V and 2 from J, leaving 13 bases between them. CDR1 and CDR2 from the germline V gene are GTSNPN and SVGIG (reference sequence). CDR3 protein: CAWSVVKLYNYGYTF. CDR3 sequence (DNA): TGTGCCTGGAGTGTCGTAAAACTATACAACTATGGCTACACCTTC.

The chain links TRBV6-5 to TRBJ2-2, with 7 bases fitting TRBD1. Trimming cost V 6 bases and J 4 bases; bases outside gene matches: 8. The CDR3 has 15 amino acids. The germline V gene encodes CDR1 MNHEY and CDR2 SVGAGI. CDR3 protein: CASSTGDRSTGELFF. CDR3 nucleotide sequence: TGTGCCAGCAGCACCGGGGACAGAAGCACCGGGGAGCTGTTTTTT.

The chain recombines TRBV6-5 with TRBJ1-2; D not resolved. CDR3 length: 15 residues. The V and J ends lost 6 bases and 4 bases respectively, with 18 bases between them. Germline loops: CDR1 MNHEY, CDR2 SVGAGI. This CDR3 is CASSPGVADFYGYTF. The CDR3 DNA is TGTGCCAGCAGCCCCGGGGTCGCAGATTTCTATGGCTACACCTTC.

J is TRBJ2-3 and V is TRBV10-2; the match to TRBD2 covers 12 bases. In germline, CDR1 is WSHSY, CDR2 SAAADI. Losses at the gene ends were 6 bases for V and 3 bases for J; bases not matched to a gene: 1. The length of the CDR3 is 14 residues. CDR3 nucleotide sequence: TGCGCCAGCAGCGGACTAGCGGGAACAGATACGCAGTATTTT. It codes for CASSGLAGTDTQYF.

The chain carries TRBV6-1 and TRBJ2-1, with 8 bases lining up with TRBD2. Germline V gives CDR1 MNHNS, CDR2 SASEGT. J was trimmed by 3 bases and V by 3 bases; bases with no gene match: 10. The length of the CDR3 is 17 residues. The CDR3 spells CASSDGRGAKIYNEQFF. CDR3 sequence (DNA): TGTGCCAGCAGTGACGGGAGGGGGGCAAAGATCTACAATGAGCAGTTCTTC.

The chain recombines TRBV10-1 with TRBJ2-2; 7 positions agree with TRBD2. This CDR3 is 16 amino acids long. The germline CDR1 and CDR2 sequences are WNHNN and SYGVQD (reference sequence). V lost 2 bases, J lost 3 bases, and 6 bases stayed unmatched. In DNA, the CDR3 is TGCGCCAGCAGTGAGAACGAGCGGGGCCACACCGGGGAGCTGTTTTTT. It encodes CASSENERGHTGELFF.

This chain joins TRBV7-2 and TRBJ1-2, with 7 bases aligning to TRBD1. CDR3 length: 15 residues. V lost 5 bases and J lost 0; bases outside the gene matches: 6. CDR1 is SGHTA, CDR2 FQGNSA, per germline. The CDR3 sequence is CASSPTGAPNYGYTF. CDR3 coding DNA: TGTGCCAGCAGCCCTACAGGGGCCCCTAACTATGGCTACACCTTC.

The gene calls are TRBV9 and TRBJ1-1, with 11 bases matching TRBD1. Germline loops: CDR1 SGDLS, CDR2 YYNGEE. With 4 bases clipped from V and 1 base from J, the junction kept 3 bases outside the gene matches. The CDR3 has 15 residues. The CDR3 spells CASSPGTGGNTEAFF. The CDR3 nucleotides read TGTGCCAGCAGCCCCGGGACAGGGGGGAACACTGAAGCTTTCTTT.

The chain has TRBV2 and TRBJ1-2; tentatively, D is TRBD1 (6 bases). The V gene's germline CDR1 is SNHLY and CDR2 FYNNEI. The V end was cut by 8 bases, the J end by 7 bases, with 14 bases between. This CDR3 is 12 amino acids long. The CDR3 reads CASVGGLAGYTF. CDR3 bases: TGTGCCAGCGTTGGGGGGCTGGCTGGCTACACCTTC.